The clone carrying this TCR beta chain was seen a few times. The CDR3 spans 14 residues. Germline CDR1 and CDR2: SEHNR and FQNEAQ (reference sequence). Trimming removed 5 bases at V and 6 bases at J, with 17 bases between. The data were obtained in a study of identical twins. TCRdb re-analysed the 5' RACE reads in MiXCR, keeping a single row per CDR3 protein. Of about 690,000 distinct CDR3 sequences in the sample, approximately 21% were seen once. These data were also filed under a second study, of T cells expressing NK-cell markers. From that second work: Among a few donors, these clonotypes also ranked first in the CD3+CD56-NKG2C+ fraction.

The chain employs TRBV7-9 and TRBJ2-7; D is perhaps TRBD1 (6 bases). The TCR sequence derives from a woman aged 18 to 35 in good health. The sequencing input was PBMCs. The CDR3 sequence is CASSLQGAPSEQYF. The CDR3 DNA reads as TGTGCCAGCAGCCTACAGGGAGCTCCAAGCGAGCAGTACTTC.